This T cell receptor beta chain was sequenced for a study of regulatory T cells in long-lasting Graves disease. Arm-PCR of CDR3 regions and iRepertoire HTBI primers were the basis on which TCR beta libraries were built. Each CDR3 protein is one row after TCRdb ran MiXCR on the multiplex PCR reads. The table records about half a million distinct CDR3 sequences, about 12% of them present only once. V lost 7 bases, J lost 8 bases, and 14 bases lay in between. The CDR3 length is 12 residues. The germline V gene encodes CDR1 MNHEY and CDR2 SMNVEV (reference sequence). This clonotype occurred many times. This sample's time point: newly diagnosed GD, antithyroid drugs for less than 3 months. PBMC RNA served as the TCR library source. These data were likewise used in another study, on T cells in Graves' hyperthyroidism and ophthalmopathy. That source notes: RT-PCR in the first round (using the HTBI primer set) targeted the TCR CDR3.

The rearrangement joins TRBV27 to TRBJ1-2; maybe TRBD1 (6 bases). This specimen consisted of peripheral blood mononuclear cells (PBMCs), obtained at new diagnosis, from a patient treated with antithyroid drugs. The origin of this receptor is a woman aged 30 to 39 with Graves disease. The CDR3: CASNTGTRGYTF. CDR3 nucleotide sequence: TGTGCCAGCAATACAGGGACTCGGGGCTACACCTTC.